A selection of T cell receptor beta chains follows, all from one sample in a study of T-cell memory formation after mild COVID-19. TCRdb redid the calling of the 5' RACE reads with MiXCR, one entry per CDR3 protein. In the table there are 250,000 or so distinct CDR3 sequences, 7.5% to 10% of which are singletons. Sequenced material: PBMCs or a T cell subset sorted from them (not recorded which). These TCRs come from a man aged 18 to 35 who had mild COVID-19 (a few samples of this study predate the infection). Cell type and time point are not known. The CDR3 runs from the conserved cysteine through the conserved F or W. D genes are given only for firm matches. Rows may omit the clone size; those that give it use once, few, many or a size class.

v_gene: TRBV5-1
d_gene: TRBD1
abundance: few
j_gene: TRBJ1-6
CDR3nt: TGCGCCAGCAGCGGCGGGACAGGGGGTAGTGATTCACCCCTCCACTTT
CDR3aa: CASSGGTGGSDSPLHF

v_gene: TRBV7-9
d_gene: -
abundance: few
j_gene: TRBJ1-2
CDR3nt: TGTGCCAGCAGCGAAGAGTTCCCTAACTATGGCTACACCTTC
CDR3aa: CASSEEFPNYGYTF

v_gene: TRBV6-5
d_gene: -
abundance: few
j_gene: TRBJ1-2
CDR3nt: TGTGCCAGCAGTTATACGGGGTATAGGTATGGCTACACCTTC
CDR3aa: CASSYTGYRYGYTF

v_gene: TRBV20-1
d_gene: -
abundance: -
j_gene: TRBJ2-3
CDR3nt: TGCAGTGCCACACCCCTAAATATCCTCGGCACAGATACGCAGTATTTT
CDR3aa: CSATPLNILGTDTQYF

v_gene: TRBV7-3
d_gene: -
abundance: -
j_gene: TRBJ2-7
CDR3nt: TGTGCCAGCAGCTTAGGGACGCCCTACGAGCAGTACTTC
CDR3aa: CASSLGTPYEQYF

v_gene: TRBV7-6
d_gene: -
abundance: -
j_gene: TRBJ2-2
CDR3nt: TGTGCCAGCAGCGCAGGGACAACGAACACCGGGGAGCTGTTTTTT
CDR3aa: CASSAGTTNTGELFF

v_gene: TRBV7-3
d_gene: -
abundance: few
j_gene: TRBJ2-3
CDR3nt: TGTGCCAGCAGCTTAGTATGGGGAGATACGCAGTATTTT
CDR3aa: CASSLVWGDTQYF

v_gene: TRBV29-1
d_gene: TRBD2
abundance: -
j_gene: TRBJ2-3
CDR3nt: TGCAGCGTTGAGCTAAGTAGCGGGGGATTCACAGATACGCAGTATTTT
CDR3aa: CSVELSSGGFTDTQYF

v_gene: TRBV20-1
d_gene: TRBD2
abundance: few
j_gene: TRBJ2-3
CDR3nt: TGCAGTGCTAGAGCCCAGACTAGCAAGTGGGCGCAGTATTTT
CDR3aa: CSARAQTSKWAQYF

v_gene: TRBV5-1
d_gene: -
abundance: -
j_gene: TRBJ1-1
CDR3nt: TGCGCCAGCAGCTTGGAACAGAAAAACACTGAAGCTTTCTTT
CDR3aa: CASSLEQKNTEAFF

v_gene: TRBV30
d_gene: TRBD1
abundance: many
j_gene: TRBJ1-2
CDR3nt: TGTGCCTGGAGCGCGACAGGGGGCGCGTACGGCTACACCTTC
CDR3aa: CAWSATGGAYGYTF

v_gene: TRBV7-9
d_gene: -
abundance: few
j_gene: TRBJ1-5
CDR3nt: TGTGCCAGCAGCTTAGGTCATGGTTTTAGCAATCAGCCCCAGCATTTT
CDR3aa: CASSLGHGFSNQPQHF

v_gene: TRBV5-1
d_gene: -
abundance: few
j_gene: TRBJ2-3
CDR3nt: TGCGCCAGCAGCTTGTTCACTCTAGGCCCCACAGATACGCAGTATTTT
CDR3aa: CASSLFTLGPTDTQYF

v_gene: TRBV7-2
d_gene: -
abundance: few
j_gene: TRBJ1-1
CDR3nt: TGTGCCAGCAGCCCCGGTCAGGGTTGGACTGAAGCTTTCTTT
CDR3aa: CASSPGQGWTEAFF

v_gene: TRBV7-8
d_gene: TRBD1
abundance: many
j_gene: TRBJ2-2
CDR3nt: TGTGCCAGCAGCTCCGGGACAGGGGGCATCGGGAACACCGGGGAGCTGTTTTTT
CDR3aa: CASSSGTGGIGNTGELFF

v_gene: TRBV7-2
d_gene: -
abundance: -
j_gene: TRBJ2-7
CDR3nt: TGTGCCAGCAGCGGGAGGCAATCCGCCTACGAGCAGTACTTC
CDR3aa: CASSGRQSAYEQYF

v_gene: TRBV7-7
d_gene: -
abundance: -
j_gene: TRBJ2-5
CDR3nt: TGTGCTAGCAGCTTATCGACAGCTACGGAGACCCAGTACTTC
CDR3aa: CASSLSTATETQYF

v_gene: TRBV5-1
d_gene: -
abundance: few
j_gene: TRBJ2-7
CDR3nt: TGCGCCAGCAGCCCGCTCAAGGGGGGCTACTCCTACGAGCAGTACTTC
CDR3aa: CASSPLKGGYSYEQYF

v_gene: TRBV7-2
d_gene: -
abundance: few
j_gene: TRBJ2-2
CDR3nt: TGTGCCAGCAGCTTAGTGGGGCTCGGGGAGCTGTTTTTT
CDR3aa: CASSLVGLGELFF

v_gene: TRBV12-3/TRBV12-4
d_gene: -
abundance: few
j_gene: TRBJ1-1
CDR3nt: TGTGCCAGCAGCGGGTGGAACACTGAAGCTTTCTTT
CDR3aa: CASSGWNTEAFF

v_gene: TRBV4-3
d_gene: -
abundance: few
j_gene: TRBJ2-5
CDR3nt: TGCGCCAGCAGCCAGACCCAGGGGCCCGGGGGAGAGACCCAGTACTTC
CDR3aa: CASSQTQGPGGETQYF

v_gene: TRBV5-1
d_gene: TRBD1
abundance: -
j_gene: TRBJ1-1
CDR3nt: TGCGCCAGCAGCGCGGGACAGGGTACTACTGAAGCTTTCTTT
CDR3aa: CASSAGQGTTEAFF

v_gene: TRBV11-2
d_gene: -
abundance: many
j_gene: TRBJ1-5
CDR3nt: TGTGCCAGCAGCTTAGATCGGGTTCAGCCCCAGCATTTT
CDR3aa: CASSLDRVQPQHF

v_gene: TRBV7-8
d_gene: TRBD2
abundance: few
j_gene: TRBJ2-1
CDR3nt: TGTGCCAGCAGTCAAGTATGGGGGGGTTCCTACAATGAGCAGTTCTTC
CDR3aa: CASSQVWGGSYNEQFF